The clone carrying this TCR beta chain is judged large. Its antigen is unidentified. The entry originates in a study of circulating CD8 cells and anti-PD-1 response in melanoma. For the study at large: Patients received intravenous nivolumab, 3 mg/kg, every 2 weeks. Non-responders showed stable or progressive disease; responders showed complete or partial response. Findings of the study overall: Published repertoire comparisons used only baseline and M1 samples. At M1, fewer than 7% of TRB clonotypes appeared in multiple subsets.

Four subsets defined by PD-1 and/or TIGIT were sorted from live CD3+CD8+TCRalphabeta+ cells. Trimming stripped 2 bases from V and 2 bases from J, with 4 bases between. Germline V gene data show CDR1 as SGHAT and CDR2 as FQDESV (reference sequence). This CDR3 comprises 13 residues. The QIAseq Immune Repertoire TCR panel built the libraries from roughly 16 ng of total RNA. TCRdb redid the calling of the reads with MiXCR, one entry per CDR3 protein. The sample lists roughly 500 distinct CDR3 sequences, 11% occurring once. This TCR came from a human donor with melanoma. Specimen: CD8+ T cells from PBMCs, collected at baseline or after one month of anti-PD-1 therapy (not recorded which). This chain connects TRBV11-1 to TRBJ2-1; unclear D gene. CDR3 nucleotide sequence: TGTGCCAGCAGCTTAAGCACCTACAATGAGCAGTTCTTC. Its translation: CASSLSTYNEQFF.